Below, one T cell receptor beta chain is given with its context. The authors' processing: Estimation of nucleated cell counts relied on the amplification of reference gene primers. The data were produced by immunoSEQ multiplex PCR, yet TCRdb's version contains in-frame clones alone and is incomplete. Clonal size and the V and J genes are those of that table, whereas D and trimming came from the DNA. This table has about 250,000 clones, about 88% appearing once. The record originates from a study of blood T cell repertoires in COVID-19. Study background: The United States, Italy and Spain supplied acute and convalescent COVID-19 samples. T cells, B-cell-depleted T cells, or PBMCs supplied cDNA or gDNA.

The germline V and J ends were trimmed by 1 base and 9 bases, with 18 bases remaining between them. This CDR3 region has 16 residues. From germline, CDR1 is SGHAT and CDR2 FQNNGV. Source material: peripheral blood. The chain recombines TRBV11-2 with TRBJ1-4; no definite D call. The sequence was obtained from a middle-aged woman who had recovered from COVID-19. CDR3 nucleotide sequence: TGTGCCAGCAGCTTAGCCCCGGGAATAGTGCCCAAAAAACTGTTTTTT. Translated, it gives CASSLAPGIVPKKLFF.